This TCR beta chain stems from a study of blood T cell repertoires in COVID-19. Study overall: Acute and convalescent COVID-19 specimens originated in the United States, Italy and Spain. In each case, the material was cDNA or gDNA derived from T cells, B-cell-depleted T cells, or PBMCs.

The CDR3 totals 14 residues. Germline V gene lookup returns CDR1 ENHRY and CDR2 SYGVKD. V gave up 6 bases and J gave up 8 bases; unmatched junction bases: 7. In the source study's methods: Scientists estimated how many nucleated cells there were by amplifying reference gene primers. The method was immunoSEQ multiplex PCR; TCRdb's version includes in-frame clones alone and lacks a portion of them. V, J and clone size reflect that table, while D and trimming were determined from the DNA. The sample has some 100,000 clones, approximately 90% seen once. The sample comprised peripheral blood. The chain joins TRBV10-3 to TRBJ2-1, with 10 positions matching TRBD1. This receptor was taken from a woman older than 75 with active COVID-19. CDR3 bases: TGTGCCATCAGATGGGACAGGGGAGGAGATGAGCAGTTCTTC. It yields the protein CAIRWDRGGDEQFF.